This T cell receptor beta chain was found in a study of cytomegalovirus exposure and HLA in healthy donors. Overall study: Earlier sequencing of approximately 200 million T cells yielded under 120 million unique TCR beta sequences. Study observations and caveats: Rates of TCR association differed by HLA locus in a later analysis, with DRB1 highest and HLA-C lowest. It was approximately 150 TCR beta chains that were listed as cytomegalovirus-associated.

As for this clone: Its antigen is currently unknown.

Germline V CDR1 and CDR2: MGHRA, YSYEKL. The CDR3 length is 15 residues. V was shortened by 1 base and J by 2 bases, with 8 bases between the two germline ends. The PCR ran on 60 Vbeta and 13 Jbeta primers. Generated by immunoSEQ multiplex PCR, the TCRdb table keeps only in-frame clones and is missing some. The table has some 160,000 clones, around 80% seen once; the top ten hold about 2.5%. The gene calls are TRBV4-1 and TRBJ1-4; unclear D gene. Sequences were obtained from PBMCs. This sequence was found in a male donor in good health and CMV-seronegative. The CDR3 sequence is CASSQGSRTNEKLFF. In nucleotides, the CDR3 is TGCGCCAGCAGCCAAGGTAGCCGGACTAATGAAAAACTGTTTTTT.